The clone carrying this T cell receptor (beta chain) is medium-sized (0.01 to 0.1%) by share. This sample stems from a study of low-dose radiotherapy and immunotherapy resistance in tumors. Looking at the study overall: The regimen for patients comprised intravenous nivolumab 240 mg every two weeks plus intravenous ipilimumab 1 mg/kg every six weeks. Patients were on oral aspirin 300 mg taken daily for four cycles from cycle 1 day 1.

The V gene end was trimmed by 11 bases and the J gene end by 0 bases; junction bases not matched to a gene: 2. The CDR3 has 13 amino acids. Per the germline V gene, CDR1 is MDHEN and CDR2 is SYDVKM. Both TCRalpha and TCRbeta chains were reverse transcribed with V-gene-specific primers. For amplifying TCRs, the PCR ran for around 20 cycles with Phusion, which was used together with a constant-region primer and the adapter on the V primers. After the mRNA was isolated, it was amplified using in vitro transcription. Each CDR3 protein is one row after TCRdb ran MiXCR on the reads. The top ten hold around 10% of the sample, which has tens of thousands of distinct CDR3 sequences, under 30% seen once. Documented time point: after trial treatment. Treatment denoted: LDRT plus nivolumab, ipilimumab, low-dose cyclophosphamide and aspirin (RACIN trial). Eligibility was restricted to patients presenting with advanced solid tumors that lacked tumor-infiltrating lymphocytes.

The receptor comes from a male donor with prostate cancer. This rearrangement joins TRBV28 to TRBJ1-4, with 8 bases aligning to TRBD1. The source material was PBMCs, sampled after low-dose radiotherapy plus immunotherapy. CDR3 DNA sequence: TGTGCCGCCAGGGGGCCAACTAATGAAAAACTGTTTTTT. This codes for CAARGPTNEKLFF.